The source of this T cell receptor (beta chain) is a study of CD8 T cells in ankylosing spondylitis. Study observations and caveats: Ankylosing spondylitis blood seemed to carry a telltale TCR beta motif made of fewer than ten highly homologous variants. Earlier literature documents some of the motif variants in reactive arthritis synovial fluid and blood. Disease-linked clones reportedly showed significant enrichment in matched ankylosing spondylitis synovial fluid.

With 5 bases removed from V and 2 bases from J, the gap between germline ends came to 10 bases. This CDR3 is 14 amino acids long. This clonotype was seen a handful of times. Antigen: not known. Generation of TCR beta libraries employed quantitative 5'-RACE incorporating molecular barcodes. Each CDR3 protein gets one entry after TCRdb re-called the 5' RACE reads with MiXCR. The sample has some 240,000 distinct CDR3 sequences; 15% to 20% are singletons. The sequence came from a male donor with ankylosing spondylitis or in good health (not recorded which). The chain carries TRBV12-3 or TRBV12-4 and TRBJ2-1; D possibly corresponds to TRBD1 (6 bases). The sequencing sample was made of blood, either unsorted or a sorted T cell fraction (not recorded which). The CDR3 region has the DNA TGTGCCAGCAGTATGGGGACACCCTACAATGAGCAGTTCTTC. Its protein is CASSMGTPYNEQFF.